The 13 T cell receptor beta chains below come from one sample, sequenced in a study of radiotherapy plus CTLA-4 blockade in lung cancer. Some clones are missing from TCRdb's copy, which holds only in-frame ones; the method was immunoSEQ multiplex PCR. The profile shows about 45,000 clones, around 63% of them singletons. Sequences were derived from peripheral blood, sampled from a patient treated with radiotherapy plus ipilimumab. Every receptor here comes from a human donor with non-small cell lung cancer who had a partial response to radiotherapy plus ipilimumab.

The chain combines TRBV18 with TRBJ1-5; 7 nucleotides agree with TRBD1. CDR1 is KGHSH and CDR2 is LQKENI in the germline V gene. The CDR3 length is 16 residues. The V segment lost 4 bases and the J segment 4 bases; nucleotides outside the gene matches: 10. The CDR3 region has the DNA TGTGCCAGCTCACGCCTCGGGACAGACGGGAATCAGCCCCAGCATTTT. It encodes CASSRLGTDGNQPQHF.

There are a few counts of this clone. The chain couples TRBV6-5 to TRBJ1-1; D is possibly TRBD1 (5 bases). Germline assignment: CDR1 MNHEY and CDR2 SVGAGI. The CDR3 has 15 amino acids. The V end was cut by 0 bases, the J end by 4 bases, with 12 bases between. The DNA for the CDR3 is TGTGCCAGCAGTTACTCGAAAAGGGGAAGCACTGAAGCTTTCTTT. Amino acid sequence: CASSYSKRGSTEAFF.

This chain links TRBV30 with TRBJ2-7; the match to TRBD2 covers 11 bases. The germline V gene has CDR1 GTSNPN and CDR2 SVGIG (reference sequence). V gave up 2 bases and J gave up 8 bases; unmatched junction bases: 5. This CDR3 is built from 13 residues. The CDR3 nucleotides read TGTGCCTGGAGTCGCCTAGCGGGAGGACAGCAGTACTTC. Translated: CAWSRLAGGQQYF.

The chain is built from TRBV5-1 and TRBJ1-4, with D maybe TRBD1 (5 bases). There are 17 residues in the CDR3. Looked up from germline, CDR1 is SGHRS and CDR2 is YFSETQ. The V end was cut by 4 bases, the J end by 4 bases, with 20 bases between. The CDR3 nucleotides are TGCGCCAGCAGCCCCCTCGGGGGGGGGTCCATTAATGAAAAACTGTTTTTT. Its protein product is CASSPLGGGSINEKLFF.

The V call is TRBV18, the J call TRBJ1-5; 7 bases map to TRBD1. J lost 4 bases, V lost 2 bases, and 2 bases had no gene match. In germline, CDR1 is KGHSH, CDR2 LQKENI. CDR3 length: 14 residues. The chain's CDR3 is CASSPGTDNQPQHF. CDR3 DNA: TGTGCCAGCTCACCAGGGACAGATAATCAGCCCCAGCATTTT.

V gene TRBV5-1 combines with J gene TRBJ1-2, with TRBD1 matching over 10 bases. This CDR3 spans 19 amino acids. CDR1 is SGHRS, CDR2 YFSETQ, per germline. V shed 5 bases, J shed 2 bases, and the junction held 18 bases outside the gene matches. CDR3 amino acids: CASRAILGQGGPINYGYTF. The CDR3 DNA reads TGCGCCAGCAGGGCTATACTCGGACAGGGGGGTCCCATCAACTATGGCTACACCTTC.

This clone was detected only a few times. This chain uses TRBV4-3 with TRBJ1-5; maybe TRBD1 (5 bases). The germline V and J ends were trimmed by 0 bases and 3 bases, with 12 bases remaining between them. This CDR3 spans 16 amino acids. Looked up from germline, CDR1 is LGHNA and CDR2 is YSLEER. This chain's CDR3 is CASSQDVTGDNQPQHF. The CDR3 DNA reads TGCGCCAGCAGCCAAGATGTAACAGGTGACAATCAGCCCCAGCATTTT.

This clone was seen only a few times. This chain uses TRBV6-1 with TRBJ1-3; possible D gene TRBD1, 5 bases. The CDR3 has 15 amino acids. The germline CDR1 and CDR2 sequences are MNHNS and SASEGT. V was cut by 6 bases and J by 0 bases, with 12 bases left in between. The CDR3 sequence is CASRSDRSSGNTIYF. CDR3 sequence (DNA): TGTGCCAGCAGGTCCGACAGAAGCTCTGGAAACACCATATATTTT.

The J gene is TRBJ1-1, the V gene TRBV5-1; D perhaps matches TRBD1 (5 bases). The CDR3 covers 13 residues. The V end was cut by 3 bases, the J end by 0 bases, with 6 bases between. From germline, CDR1 is SGHRS and CDR2 YFSETQ. The CDR3 protein is CASSSRVNTEAFF. Written as DNA, the CDR3 is TGCGCCAGCAGCTCCAGGGTGAACACTGAAGCTTTCTTT.

The chain links TRBV9 to TRBJ2-5; 12 nucleotides line up with TRBD2. The junction had 7 bases not matched to a gene; V was cut back by 3 bases and J by 4 bases. The CDR3 is 16 residues long. Germline CDR1 SGDLS, CDR2 YYNGEE. CDR3: CASSAGLAGPLETQYF. The DNA of the CDR3 is TGTGCCAGCAGCGCCGGACTAGCGGGGCCTTTAGAGACCCAGTACTTC. Variable domain in full (rest from reference TRBV9 and TRBJ2-5): DSGVTQTPKHLITATGQRVTLRCSPRSGDLSVYWYQQSLDQGLQFLIQYYNGEERAKGNILERFSAQQFPDLHSELNLSSLELGDSALYFCASSAGLAGPLETQYFGPGTRLLVL.

This chain joins TRBV11-2 and TRBJ1-1; D might be TRBD1 (5 bases). The germline CDR1 and CDR2 sequences are SGHAT and FQNNGV. The CDR3 spans 13 residues. V lost 5 bases, J lost 4 bases, and 11 bases lay in between. CDR3 coding DNA: TGTGCCAGCAGCCTCACGGGGGTCACTGAAGCTTTCTTT. Translation: CASSLTGVTEAFF.

The rearrangement links TRBV15 to TRBJ1-2; the D gene is possibly TRBD1 (6 bases). The CDR3 covers 15 residues. Deletions cut 1 base from V and 4 bases from J, with 13 bases between. Germline CDR1 LNHNV, CDR2 YYDKDF (reference sequence). CDR3 coding DNA: TGTGCCACCAGCAGAGGGGGAGGGGGTGCCTATGGCTACACCTTC. This codes for CATSRGGGGAYGYTF.

J is TRBJ2-1 and V is TRBV6-4; TRBD2 matches 11 bases. From germline, CDR1 is MRHNA and CDR2 SNTAGT. V lost 6 bases to trimming and J lost 6 bases; unmatched junction nucleotides: 10. The CDR3 length is 16 residues. The CDR3 bases are TGTGCCAGCAGGACTAGCGGGGAGCGTCCTGCCAATGAGCAGTTCTTC. Translating gives CASRTSGERPANEQFF.